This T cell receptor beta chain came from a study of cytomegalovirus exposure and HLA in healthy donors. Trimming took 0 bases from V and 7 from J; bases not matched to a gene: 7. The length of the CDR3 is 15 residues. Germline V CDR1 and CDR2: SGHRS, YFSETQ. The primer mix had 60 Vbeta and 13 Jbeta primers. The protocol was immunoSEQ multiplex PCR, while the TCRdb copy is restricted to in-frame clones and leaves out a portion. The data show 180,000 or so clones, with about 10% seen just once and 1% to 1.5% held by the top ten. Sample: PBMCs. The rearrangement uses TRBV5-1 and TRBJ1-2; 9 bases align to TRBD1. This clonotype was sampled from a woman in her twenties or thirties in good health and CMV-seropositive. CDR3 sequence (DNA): TGCGCCAGCAGCTTGGTACCGGGACAGGGAGGTGGCTACACCTTC. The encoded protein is CASSLVPGQGGGYTF.